This T cell receptor beta chain was identified in a study of beta chain features in type 1 diabetes. General study findings and limits: Shorter TCRB CDR3s, moderately but significantly so, were found in Type 1 diabetes patients in all four CD4+ subsets.

The CDR3 contains 13 residues. Losses at the gene ends were 4 bases for V and 4 bases for J; bases not matched to a gene: 2. Germline assignment: CDR1 SEHNR and CDR2 FQNEAQ (reference sequence). Comments on this clone: Its specificity is not known.

Every isolated RNA sample was fully reverse transcribed, so sequencing captured expressed TCRB transcripts. The data were produced by immunoSEQ multiplex PCR, yet TCRdb's version contains in-frame clones alone and is incomplete. The data contain nearly 350,000 clones, roughly 8.8% of them singletons. This clonotype was obtained from a man aged 25-45 years with type 1 diabetes. Source material: central memory CD4+ T cells from blood. This sequence joins TRBV7-9 and TRBJ2-5, with 8 bases identical to TRBD1. The chain's CDR3 is CASSSGQGETQYF. CDR3 bases: TGTGCCAGCAGCTCCGGACAGGGAGAGACCCAGTACTTC.